This TCR beta chain was sequenced during a study of blood T cell repertoires in COVID-19. Libraries were prepared by immunoSEQ multiplex PCR; TCRdb keeps only in-frame clonotypes and omits some of them. The data show 290,000 or so clones, more than 75% seen once. V was pared by 10 bases and J by 0 bases, with 11 bases of the junction left unmatched. The V gene's germline CDR1 is LNHDA and CDR2 SQIVND (reference sequence). The CDR3 spans 16 residues. The rearrangement links TRBV19 to TRBJ2-2; 7 nucleotides match TRBD1. The TCR sequence derives from a woman under 30 who had recovered from COVID-19. The specimen was PBMCs or T cells enriched from blood (not recorded which). CDR3 coding DNA: TGTGCCACCTCTAACCGGGACAGATCGAACACCGGGGAGCTGTTTTTT. Protein product: CATSNRDRSNTGELFF.